This entry describes one T cell receptor beta chain. Its antigen remains undetermined. This sample was taken from a study of cytomegalovirus exposure and HLA in healthy donors (TCRdb year 2017). Broadly, across the study: In an earlier analysis of around 540 of the donors, about 270 Gb of sequence data and 90 million to 130 million unique TCR beta sequences from about 179 million T cells were reported. Among roughly 400 genotyped donors of the cohort, an average of approximately 220,000 unique TCR beta nucleotide sequences was sequenced per donor, of which 15% to 20% were non-productive. High-throughput TCR immunosequencing, statistical association of individual TCRs with disease status, and machine learning were combined to predict cytomegalovirus infection status. To decide whether each TCR beta V gene segment behaved as functional or pseudogenic, an earlier analysis of several hundred of the donors relied on high-throughput TCR beta sequencing. A later analysis re-examined previously published TCR beta repertoires from more than 550 donors and added high-resolution HLA genotyping to investigate patterns of TCR occurrence. Typing coverage varied by locus: 629-630 donors for A, B, C, DRB1 and DQB1; roughly 500 for DQA1; over 600 for DPA1; roughly 470 for DPB1. Every repertoire in the discovery cohort had been generated on one and the same sequencing platform. Rather than drawing on any new phenotypic data, the later analysis identified candidate immune exposures from TCR beta sequences and the way those sequences occurred across donors. Donor age, sex, ethnicity and CMV serostatus were compiled alongside the repertoire data. Roughly five DR-DQ haplotypes were handled as single units for association and clustering, since linkage in the cohort was strong. Class I and class II HLA loci were covered by the typing at four-digit resolution. A later genetic analysis took genome-wide SNP genotypes for about 65% of the roughly 670 donors and used that subset as a discovery cohort. Roughly 310 gigabases of sequencing data and roughly 90 million unique TCR sequences were included in an early release covering about 600 HLA-typed donors. The study was designed to test whether signatures of past pathogen exposure could be identified by cataloging public T cell receptors. The genetic ancestry cluster associated with self-reported Caucasian donors included 81% of the 398 genotyped donors. In addition to the first cohort of roughly 700 subjects, a separate validation cohort of under 150 different subjects was used. The study used immunosequencing to profile the T cell repertoires of approximately 690 subjects and linked those repertoires to cytomegalovirus serostatus.

Broader findings and caveats from the paper: The authors suggested that the approach could potentially be generalized to other disease states and immunological phenotypes. The earlier analysis of some 540 of the donors excluded seventeen rarely observed V segments, including chromosome 9 orphons, because counts were too low. V-gene and J-gene trimming of TCR beta chains was associated with a missense DCLRE1C variant in a later genetic analysis, and the association was replicated in an independent cohort. When HLA alleles, especially DR and DQ, strongly co-occurred, TCR associations were difficult to assign to individual alleles. Most TCR sequences were seen in very few donors, while some public TCRs were found in many individuals. Immune exposure information for the cohort was limited to CMV serostatus. A few of the identified cytomegalovirus-associated TCR beta chains were confirmed in vitro to be specific for cytomegalovirus antigens. In a later analysis, the rate of TCR association differed among HLA loci, with DRB1 alleles having the most associated TCRs and HLA-C alleles having the fewest. A cluster of highly shared sequence variants was judged likely to be a technical artifact of the sequencing pipeline. In a later analysis, several top co-occurrence clusters were reported to appear linked to parvovirus B19, influenza, CMV and Epstein-Barr virus. Some IMGT-functional V segments, including TRBV6-2 and TRBV6-3, could not be distinguished by the 87-base-pair reads and were therefore excluded. This cohort had only TCR beta chains sequenced, and the lack of alpha or paired-chain data limited which features could be detected. Correlated functional status among segregating V segments might reflect linkage disequilibrium, but an unknown experimental factor could not be ruled out. A further reported finding was that TCR beta sequences accurately predicted the HLA-A and HLA-B alleles for most subjects in the first cohort. The classifier was reported to diagnose cytomegalovirus status with high specificity and sensitivity in both the original and validation cohorts. The study gave a list of some 150 TCR beta chains associated with cytomegalovirus. Specific HLA alleles were associated with over 15,000 TCR beta sequences at a false discovery rate of 0.05 in a later analysis. In a later analysis, HLA-associated TCR beta chains were found to be more clonally expanded and to have lower generation probabilities than equally common non-associated chains. According to a later genetic analysis, donors in an Asian-associated ancestry cluster had fewer N-insertions in productive TCRs than the approximately 650-donor mean. Because HLA typing was unavailable for some donors at each locus, only the typed subset was used in association tests. In an earlier analysis of approximately 590 of the donors, most TCR beta V segments were observed in productive rearrangements about 87% or about 30% of the time, broadly matching IMGT annotations. Sequencing depth was assumed to be roughly uniform across donors in the presence/absence analyses, though that assumption may not hold. A later analysis found that most CMV-associated TCR beta chains appeared HLA-restricted, with HLA associations seemingly driven largely by CMV exposure.

V sheds 0 bases and J sheds 5 bases, leaving 14 bases between their ends. For CDR1 and CDR2, the germline V gene lists SGDLS and YYNGEE. Measured from the cysteine to the phenylalanine, the CDR3 is 15 residues long. The only DNA kept is the CDR3, 45 bases in frame from the first base. The cohort consisted of 670 or so healthy bone marrow donors. At the time of sampling, every cohort member was nominally healthy, though immune exposures that went unrecorded were likely present. The donor was CMV seronegative and belonged to the group of 350 or so seronegative cohort members. A peripheral blood sample was collected from each donor, and TCR beta sequencing was performed on peripheral blood mononuclear cells. The Qiagen DNeasy Blood Extraction Kit was used to extract genomic DNA from the blood cell samples. The method was the immunoSEQ multiplex PCR assay. A mixture of 60 forward primers for TCR Vbeta segments and 13 reverse primers for TCR Jbeta segments was used in the multiplex PCR. Amplification of the CDR3 region of rearranged TCR beta genes was performed with a multiplex PCR assay on genomic DNA. The Illumina HiSeq System was used to sequence the amplified TCR beta libraries as 87-base-pair reads. The original methods were these. A later analysis counted tens of millions of unique TCR beta chains across the approximately 700 repertoires, and 10 million to 12 million of these chains were shared by at least two donors. To remove PCR and sequencing errors, raw reads were error-corrected and collapsed into unique sequences using a nearest-neighbor algorithm that merged closely related sequences. To assign V, D and J gene segments, CDR3 sequences were aligned to IMGT reference sequences. Each retained sequence needed at least a six-nucleotide match to both a V gene segment and a J gene segment. Rearrangements were called productive when the CDR3 lacked stop codons and stayed in frame with V and J; all others were non-productive. Following IMGT convention, CDR3 was defined as the stretch from the second conserved V-encoded cysteine up to the conserved J-encoded phenylalanine. The earlier analysis of some 580 of the donors excluded any sequence lacking an unambiguous match to a single V gene segment. In an earlier analysis of about 590 of the donors, a V segment was called functional when productive rearrangements were above 56.7%, and segregating when the standard deviation between donors exceeded 5%. A statistical classification framework was developed to diagnose cytomegalovirus status using the catalog of TCR beta chain sequences. A later analysis assigned V and J genes by comparing TCR nucleotide sequences with IMGT/GENE-DB human TR gene sequences. Using the TCRdist pipeline, a later analysis assigned CDR3 sequences along with most-parsimonious VDJ recombination scenarios. In a later analysis, every TCR beta chain was defined by the combination of its CDR3 amino acid sequence and its V-gene family, and reads without a unique V-gene family were dropped. In a later analysis, approximately 590 highly shared, low-generation-probability nucleotide sequences were removed to address suspected cross-contamination and a sequencing artifact. In a later analysis, a clonal expansion index was calculated for each public chain from normalized within-repertoire ranks of inferred template counts. In a later analysis, generation probabilities were computed with a VDJ recombination model fitted to out-of-frame rearrangements, and the resulting probabilities were checked against IGoR. A later analysis scored TCR-TCR, TCR-HLA and TCR-CMV co-occurrence with hypergeometric tests, applying a repertoire-size bias correction to TCR pairs. In a later analysis, false discovery rates were estimated by permuting HLA or CMV assignments 20 times. A later analysis grouped co-occurring TCRs with DBSCAN, adding TCRdist sequence similarity when clustering within HLA-allele-positive subsets. Repertoires with fewer than 30,000 or more than 120,000 public chains, plus five repertoires with anomalous nucleotide sharing, were excluded from co-occurrence clustering. TCRdb stores this immuneACCESS table with in-frame sequences only. Part of the clones is absent; in the studies checked, under half of the shortfall reflects unresolved V genes, and no reason is known for the rest. V and J calls and clone size are given by that table; D and trimming were obtained from the DNA. The data table for this sample lists some 30,000 clones. Clones ranked in the top ten supply roughly 3.3% of the sample.

The specimen was PBMCs. This receptor was obtained from a man aged 35 to 55 in good health and CMV-seronegative. The chain is encoded by TRBV9 joined to TRBJ2-5; TRBD1 is perhaps the D gene, given 8 matching bases. The sequence in DNA is TGTGCCAGCAGCGTAGAGGACAGGGAGGGGGAGACCCAGTACTTC. It codes for CASSVEDREGETQYF.